The clone carrying this T cell receptor (beta chain) occurred many times. The data were obtained in a study of spatial heterogeneity in lung cancer. MiXCR, applied by TCRdb to the 5' RACE reads, yields one record per CDR3 protein. The sample includes some 41,000 distinct CDR3 sequences, under 12% of them seen just once. Deletions cut 0 bases from V and 4 bases from J, with 18 bases between. Germline V gene sequence: CDR1 SGHAT, CDR2 FQNNGV. The length of the CDR3 is 17 residues. Time point described: blood at routine non-recurrence follow-up after resection. Sequences were derived from PBMCs, sampled at follow-up. The source is a female donor with early-stage non-small cell lung cancer. The J gene is TRBJ2-5, the V gene TRBV11-2, with D perhaps TRBD2 (6 bases). The CDR3 reads CASSLEGGLFRRETQYF. The CDR3 bases are TGTGCCAGCAGCTTAGAGGGGGGACTGTTCCGGCGAGAGACCCAGTACTTC.